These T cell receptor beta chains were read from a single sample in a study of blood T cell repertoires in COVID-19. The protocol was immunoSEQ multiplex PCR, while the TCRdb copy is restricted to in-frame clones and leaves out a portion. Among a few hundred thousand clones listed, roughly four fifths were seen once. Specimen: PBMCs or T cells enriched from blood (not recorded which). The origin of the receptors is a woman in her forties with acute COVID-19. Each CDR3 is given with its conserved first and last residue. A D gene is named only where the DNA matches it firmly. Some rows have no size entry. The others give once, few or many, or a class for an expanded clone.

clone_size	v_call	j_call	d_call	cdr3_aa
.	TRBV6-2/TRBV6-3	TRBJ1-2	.	CASSLTGYYGYTF
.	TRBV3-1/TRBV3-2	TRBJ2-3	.	CASRPTGLNSDTQYF
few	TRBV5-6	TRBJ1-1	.	CASSTTGRLNTEAFF
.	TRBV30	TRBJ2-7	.	CAWGAFEQYF
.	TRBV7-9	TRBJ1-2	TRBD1	CASSRQGYGYTF
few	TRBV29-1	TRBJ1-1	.	CSVDWGEGTEAFF
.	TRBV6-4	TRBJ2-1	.	CASSLLGGEQFF
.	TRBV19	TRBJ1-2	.	CASSIAYREGYTF
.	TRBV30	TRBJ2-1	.	CAWSQRGIYNEQFF
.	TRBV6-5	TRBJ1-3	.	CASSYLDTIYF
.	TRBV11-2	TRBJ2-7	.	CASSLGPRGEQYF
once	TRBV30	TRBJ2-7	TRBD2	CAWGTTSDTYEQYF
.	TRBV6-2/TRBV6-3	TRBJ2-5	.	CASSYPLSMETQYF
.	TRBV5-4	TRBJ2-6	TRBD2	CASSFLLAGQSGANVLTF
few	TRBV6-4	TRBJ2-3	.	CASSLNGGTDTQYF
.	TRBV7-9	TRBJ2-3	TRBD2	CASSSLATSGSRDTQYF
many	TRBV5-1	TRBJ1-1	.	CASSLGGMNTEAFF
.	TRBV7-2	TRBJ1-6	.	CASSSRPGGNSPLHF
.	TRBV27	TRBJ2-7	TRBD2	CASSLTLTSGIVYEQYF
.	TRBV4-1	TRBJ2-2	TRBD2	CASSQVVLAGTGELFF
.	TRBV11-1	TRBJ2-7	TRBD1	CASSILRDRYYEQYF
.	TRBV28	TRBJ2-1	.	CASSLAGSSYNEQFF
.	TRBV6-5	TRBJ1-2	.	CASITGTNYGYTF
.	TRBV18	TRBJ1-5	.	CASSPKGGEPQHF
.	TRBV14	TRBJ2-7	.	CASSQGGEQYF
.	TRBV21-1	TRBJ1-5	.	CASSKARQGARDQPQHF
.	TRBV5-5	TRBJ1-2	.	CASSFLFNGPEGDYTF
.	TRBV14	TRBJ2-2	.	CASSPWGRIEQNTGELFF
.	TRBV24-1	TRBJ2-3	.	CATSEPSGGPSDTQYF
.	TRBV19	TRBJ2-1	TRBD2	CASSPGLAAPQFF